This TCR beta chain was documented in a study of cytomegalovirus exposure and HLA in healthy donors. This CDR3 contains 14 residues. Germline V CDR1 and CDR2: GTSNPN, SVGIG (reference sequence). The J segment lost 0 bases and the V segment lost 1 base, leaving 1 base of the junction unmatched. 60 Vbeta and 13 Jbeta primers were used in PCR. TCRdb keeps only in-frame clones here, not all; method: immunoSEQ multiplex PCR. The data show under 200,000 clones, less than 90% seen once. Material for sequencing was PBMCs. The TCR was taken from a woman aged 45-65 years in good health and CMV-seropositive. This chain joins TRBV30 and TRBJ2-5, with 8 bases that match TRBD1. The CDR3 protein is CAWSAGQDQETQYF. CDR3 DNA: TGTGCCTGGAGTGCGGGACAGGACCAAGAGACCCAGTACTTC.